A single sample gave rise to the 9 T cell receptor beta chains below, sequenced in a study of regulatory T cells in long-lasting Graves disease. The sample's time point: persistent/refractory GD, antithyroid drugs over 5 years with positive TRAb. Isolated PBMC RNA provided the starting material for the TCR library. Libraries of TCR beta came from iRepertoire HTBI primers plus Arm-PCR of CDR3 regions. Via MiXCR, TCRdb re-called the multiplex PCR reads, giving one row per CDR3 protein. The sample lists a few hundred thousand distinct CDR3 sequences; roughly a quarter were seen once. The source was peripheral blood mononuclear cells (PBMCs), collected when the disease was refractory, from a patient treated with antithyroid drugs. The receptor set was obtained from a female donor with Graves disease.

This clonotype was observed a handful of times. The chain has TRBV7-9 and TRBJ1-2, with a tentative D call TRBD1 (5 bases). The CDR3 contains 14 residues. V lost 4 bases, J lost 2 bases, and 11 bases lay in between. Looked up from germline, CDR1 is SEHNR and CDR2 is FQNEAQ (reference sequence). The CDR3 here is CASSSRTRNYGYTF. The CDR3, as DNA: TGTGCCAGCAGCTCTAGGACAAGGAACTATGGCTACACCTTC.

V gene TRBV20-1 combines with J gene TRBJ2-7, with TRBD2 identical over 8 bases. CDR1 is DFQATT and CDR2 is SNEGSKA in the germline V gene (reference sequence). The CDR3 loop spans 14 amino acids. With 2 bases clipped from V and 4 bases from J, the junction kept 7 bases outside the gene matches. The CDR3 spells CSARPREGWYEQYF. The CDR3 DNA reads TGCAGTGCTAGACCTCGGGAGGGGTGGTACGAGCAGTACTTC.

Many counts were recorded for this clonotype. As DNA, the CDR3 is TGTGCCAGCAGAGCGGACAGCTACGAGCAGTACTTC. It yields the protein CASRADSYEQYF. The rearrangement joins TRBV2 to TRBJ2-7, with D maybe TRBD1 (6 bases). CDR1 is SNHLY, CDR2 FYNNEI, per germline. This CDR3 contains 12 residues. V was cut by 6 bases and J by 3 bases, with 9 bases left in between.

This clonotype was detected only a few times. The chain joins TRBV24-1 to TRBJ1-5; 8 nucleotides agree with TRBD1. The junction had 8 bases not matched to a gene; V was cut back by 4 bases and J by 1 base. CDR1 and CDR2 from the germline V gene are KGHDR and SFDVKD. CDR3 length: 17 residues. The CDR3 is CATSESRGRGSNQPQHF. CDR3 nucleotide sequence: TGTGCCACCAGTGAGTCCAGGGGGCGCGGGAGCAATCAGCCCCAGCATTTT.

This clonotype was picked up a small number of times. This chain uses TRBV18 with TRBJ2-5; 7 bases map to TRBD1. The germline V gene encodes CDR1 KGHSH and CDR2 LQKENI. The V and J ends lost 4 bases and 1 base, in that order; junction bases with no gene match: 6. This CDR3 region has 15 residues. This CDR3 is CASSRSRQGQETQYF. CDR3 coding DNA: TGTGCCAGCTCACGCAGCCGACAGGGCCAAGAGACCCAGTACTTC.

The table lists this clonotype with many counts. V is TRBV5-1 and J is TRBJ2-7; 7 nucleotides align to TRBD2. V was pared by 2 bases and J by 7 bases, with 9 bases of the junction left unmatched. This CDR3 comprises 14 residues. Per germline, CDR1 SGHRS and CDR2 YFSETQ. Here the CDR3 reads CASSLGGASGEQYF. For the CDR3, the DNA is TGCGCCAGCAGCTTAGGAGGGGCTAGCGGAGAGCAGTACTTC. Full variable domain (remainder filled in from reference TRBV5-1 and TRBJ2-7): KAGVTQTPRYLIKTRGQQVTLSCSPISGHRSVSWYQQTPGQGLQFLFEYFSETQRNKGNFPGRFSGRQFSNSRSEMNVSTLELGDSALYLCASSLGGASGEQYFGPGTRLTVT.

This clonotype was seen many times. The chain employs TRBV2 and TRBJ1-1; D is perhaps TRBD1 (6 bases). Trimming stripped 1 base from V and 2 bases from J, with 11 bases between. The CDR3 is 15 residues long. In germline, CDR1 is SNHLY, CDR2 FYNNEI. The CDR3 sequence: CASSEEGTTNTEAFF. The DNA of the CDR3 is TGTGCCAGCAGTGAAGAGGGGACAACCAACACTGAAGCTTTCTTT.

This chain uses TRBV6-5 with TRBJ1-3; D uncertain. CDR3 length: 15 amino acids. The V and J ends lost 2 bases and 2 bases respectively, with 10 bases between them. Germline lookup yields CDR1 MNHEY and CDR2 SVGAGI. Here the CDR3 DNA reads TGTGCCAGCAGTTACGGCATCTCCCCTGGAAACACCATATATTTT. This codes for CASSYGISPGNTIYF.

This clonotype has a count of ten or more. CDR3 region: CASSFWGGSGNEKLFF. CDR3 bases: TGTGCCAGCAGTTTTTGGGGGGGCTCTGGTAATGAAAAACTGTTTTTT. The genes are TRBV12-3 or TRBV12-4 and TRBJ1-4; D possibly corresponds to TRBD1 (6 bases). Trimming stripped 3 bases from V and 4 bases from J, with 15 bases between. The CDR3 is 16 amino acids.